This T cell receptor (beta chain) was identified in a study of breast tumors, draining lymph nodes, adjacent tissues. TCRdb redid the calling of the multiplex PCR reads with MiXCR, one entry per CDR3 protein. The profile shows about 230,000 distinct CDR3 sequences, around 32% of them singletons. Trimming cost V 6 bases and J 5 bases, with 23 bases left between them. The CDR3 has 17 residues. Germline assignment: CDR1 SGHNT and CDR2 YENEEA. Axillary draining lymph nodes of breast cancer patients supplied the node samples. Details on this clonotype: The target antigen is unknown.

Overall study results and limits: The lymph node origin of tumor T cells was framed as consistent with a hypothesis, not demonstrated.

This sequence joins TRBV11-3 and TRBJ2-1; D may be TRBD1 (6 bases). This TCR came from a female donor with breast cancer. Some clones in this sample may be carry-over from other donors' samples. Sequenced input: axillary lymph node tissue. The CDR3 DNA reads TGTGCCAGCAGTGCTAGAGATCCGCGACAGGTTAACAATGAGCAGTTCTTC. This encodes CASSARDPRQVNNEQFF.